One sample yielded the 25 T cell receptor beta chains listed below, sequenced in a study of cytomegalovirus exposure and HLA in healthy donors. With 60 Vbeta and 13 Jbeta primers, the PCR was carried out. Method: immunoSEQ multiplex PCR; TCRdb's copy keeps in-frame clones and lacks some. The data contain some 200,000 clones, approximately 80% of them seen just once; the ten biggest clones take up under 0.85%. Sequencing was performed on PBMCs. The source is a boy aged 2-9 years in good health and CMV-seronegative.

This chain uses TRBV30 with TRBJ1-1; no clear D. V lost 4 bases and J 4 bases, leaving 7 bases between the germline ends. This CDR3 has 11 residues. The germline V gene has CDR1 GTSNPN and CDR2 SVGIG (reference sequence). CDR3 coding DNA: TGTGCCTGGACAGTCCTCACTGAAGCTTTCTTT. The encoded protein is CAWTVLTEAFF.

The chain joins TRBV9 to TRBJ1-2; maybe TRBD1 (6 bases). CDR3 length: 15 residues. Germline V lookup: CDR1 SGDLS, CDR2 YYNGEE. The V gene lost 4 bases and the J gene lost 4 bases, with 17 bases spanning the gap. The chain's CDR3 is CASSISGDVSYGYTF. In DNA, the CDR3 is TGTGCCAGCAGCATATCAGGGGACGTAAGCTATGGCTACACCTTC. Supplemented by reference TRBV9 and TRBJ1-2, the full variable domain reads DSGVTQTPKHLITATGQRVTLRCSPRSGDLSVYWYQQSLDQGLQFLIQYYNGEERAKGNILERFSAQQFPDLHSELNLSSLELGDSALYFCASSISGDVSYGYTFGSGTRLTVV.

This clone appeared a single time. The chain carries TRBV19 and TRBJ2-1; the match to TRBD2 covers 10 bases. The CDR3 has 16 amino acids. CDR1 and CDR2 from the germline V gene are LNHDA and SQIVND (reference sequence). V dropped 6 bases and J dropped 7; count of bases not matched to a gene: 12. The CDR3 DNA sequence: TGTGCCAGTAGCCAGAGGGGGAGCGGGGGGGCAAATGAGCAGTTCTTC. Its translation is CASSQRGSGGANEQFF.

This clone was seen a few times. The rearrangement joins TRBV6-5 to TRBJ2-7; tentative D call: TRBD2 (6 bases). The CDR3 is made up of 13 amino acids. Germline-derived CDR1 and CDR2 are MNHEY and SVGAGI. V dropped 6 bases and J dropped 7 bases, with 16 bases sitting between them. CDR3 in amino acids: CASSEAGRWEQYF. CDR3 coding DNA: TGTGCCAGCAGCGAGGCAGGGAGGTGGGAGCAGTACTTC.

With regard to this clone: At one end, the junction sequence differs from germline, possibly due to a read error. This same CDR3 is encoded by further DNA sequences in the sample. The chain combines TRBV14 with TRBJ1-4; no clear D gene. Germline V gene data show CDR1 as SGHDN and CDR2 as FVKESK. The CDR3 runs 14 residues. CDR3: CASSQDSVSGKLFF. In nucleotides, the CDR3 is TGTGCTAGCAGCCAGGACTCGGTTTCTGGAAAACTGTTTTTT.

This rearrangement joins TRBV7-8 to TRBJ2-2; 7 bases align to TRBD2. V shed 3 bases, J shed 5 bases, and the junction held 12 bases outside the gene matches. Germline CDR1 SGHVS, CDR2 FQNEAQ. The CDR3 length is 17 residues. The CDR3 coding sequence is TGTGCCAGCAGCTTCCCTCCCGGGACTACTTCGACCGGGGAGCTGTTTTTT. Its protein is CASSFPPGTTSTGELFF.

With regard to this clone: Other nucleotide sequences from this sample produce the same CDR3. This chain connects TRBV15 to TRBJ2-7; TRBD1 is a possible D gene (6 bases). The germline V gene encodes CDR1 LNHNV and CDR2 YYDKDF (reference sequence). CDR3 length equals 14 residues. Trimming pared 5 bases from V and 5 bases from J, leaving 16 bases between. The CDR3: CATSSRTGRDEQYF. As DNA, the CDR3 is TGTGCCACCAGCTCGCGAACAGGGCGCGACGAGCAGTACTTC. The full variable domain, completed using reference TRBV15 and TRBJ2-7, is DAMVIQNPRYQVTQFGKPVTLSCSQTLNHNVMYWYQQKSSQAPKLLFHYYDKDFNNEADTPDNFQSRRPNTSFCFLDIRSPGLGDTAMYLCATSSRTGRDEQYFGPGTRLTVT.

The chain links TRBV13 to TRBJ2-5, with 16 bases identical to TRBD2. Germline V CDR1 and CDR2: PRHDT, FYEKMQ (reference sequence). The ends lost 5 bases at V and 2 bases at J; junction bases unmatched: 11. This CDR3 has 19 amino acids. The CDR3 region is CASSRGGLAGGPRQETQYF. The CDR3 bases are TGTGCCAGCAGCCGCGGGGGACTAGCGGGAGGGCCAAGGCAAGAGACCCAGTACTTC.

The chain uses TRBV7-8 and TRBJ1-2; possible D gene TRBD1, 6 bases. V was clipped by 4 bases and J by 4 bases, with 13 bases between them. The CDR3 covers 14 residues. The germline V gene encodes CDR1 SGHVS and CDR2 FQNEAQ. The CDR3 nucleotides are TGTGCCAGCAGCTCTACACAGGGACCCTATGGCTACACCTTC. Protein sequence: CASSSTQGPYGYTF.

This clone was seen a few times. The J gene is TRBJ1-1, the V gene TRBV4-2; 11 bases fit TRBD1. This CDR3 spans 15 amino acids. Per germline, CDR1 LGHNA and CDR2 YNFKEQ. The trim removed 2 bases at V and 4 bases at J, leaving 3 bases unmatched. The CDR3 spells CASSQQGTGGTEAFF. The CDR3 bases are TGTGCCAGCAGCCAACAAGGGACAGGGGGCACTGAAGCTTTCTTT.

The chain recombines TRBV11-3 with TRBJ2-1; TRBD2 matches 11 bases. V gave up 5 bases and J gave up 5 bases; unmatched junction bases: 8. The CDR3 consists of 16 residues. CDR1 is SGHNT and CDR2 is YENEEA in the germline V gene. CDR3 residues: CASSIGTSGLNNEQFF. The CDR3 nucleotides read TGTGCCAGCAGCATCGGGACTAGCGGCTTGAACAATGAGCAGTTCTTC.

This chain links TRBV25-1 with TRBJ1-2; D is uncertain. This CDR3 region has 16 residues. The V gene lost 2 bases and the J gene lost 2 bases, with 15 bases spanning the gap. Per germline, CDR1 MGHDK and CDR2 SYGVNS. The CDR3 sequence is CASSEHGGRTNYGYTF. The CDR3 DNA is TGTGCCAGCAGTGAACATGGTGGCAGAACCAACTATGGCTACACCTTC.

The chain is built from TRBV7-2 and TRBJ1-6, with 9 bases matching TRBD1. The J segment lost 5 bases and the V segment lost 7 bases, leaving 6 bases of the junction unmatched. Per germline, CDR1 SGHTA and CDR2 FQGNSA. The CDR3 consists of 15 residues. CDR3 bases: TGTGCCAGCACTGTGACAGGGGGAAATAATTCACCCCTCCACTTT. Amino acid sequence: CASTVTGGNNSPLHF.

V gene TRBV6-1 combines with J gene TRBJ1-3; D might be TRBD1 (5 bases). This CDR3 comprises 15 residues. V shed 2 bases and J shed 3 bases, with 11 bases lying between them. CDR1 and CDR2 from the germline V gene are MNHNS and SASEGT. Here the CDR3 DNA reads TGTGCCAGCAGTGAAACAGGATCGTTTGGAAACACCATATATTTT. Translated, it gives CASSETGSFGNTIYF.

V is TRBV6-4 and J is TRBJ1-5; weak D call: TRBD1 (5 bases). With 8 bases removed from V and 0 bases from J, the gap between germline ends came to 14 bases. Germline V CDR1 and CDR2: MRHNA, SNTAGT. This CDR3 is built from 15 residues. The CDR3 region has the DNA TGTGCCAGCCTAGGGAGGGGTTATAGCAATCAGCCCCAGCATTTT. Translated: CASLGRGYSNQPQHF.

In this sample, this clone turned up a few times. The rearrangement uses TRBV7-9 and TRBJ1-6; D perhaps matches TRBD1 (5 bases). The CDR3 runs 14 residues. V lost 2 bases and J 9 bases, leaving 11 bases between the germline ends. Germline-derived CDR1 and CDR2 are SEHNR and FQNEAQ (reference sequence). The CDR3 protein is CASSLPGDSSPLHF. Here the CDR3 DNA reads TGTGCCAGCAGCTTACCGGGGGATAGTTCACCCCTCCACTTT.

The genes are TRBV27 and TRBJ1-2, with D unresolved. Germline V CDR1 and CDR2: MNHEY, SMNVEV (reference sequence). With 5 bases removed from V and 0 bases from J, the gap between germline ends came to 10 bases. The CDR3 spans 14 residues. The CDR3 DNA is TGTGCCAGCAGTCTCCAACTAGCTAACTATGGCTACACCTTC. The encoded protein is CASSLQLANYGYTF.

CDR3: CSVVRQVYNEQFF. CDR3 coding DNA: TGCAGCGTTGTTCGACAGGTCTACAATGAGCAGTTCTTC. The V call is TRBV29-1, the J call TRBJ2-1; maybe TRBD1 (6 bases). This CDR3 has 13 amino acids. CDR1 is SQVTM and CDR2 is ANQGSEA in the germline V gene. The germline V and J ends were trimmed by 4 bases and 3 bases, with 10 bases remaining between them.

The chain joins TRBV19 to TRBJ2-7; possibly TRBD1 for D (6 bases). This CDR3 contains 13 residues. The germline CDR1 and CDR2 sequences are LNHDA and SQIVND (reference sequence). Trimming shortened V by 0 bases and J by 12 bases, and 15 bases separated the two germline ends. CDR3 coding DNA: TGTGCCAGTAGTATAGATCCCGACAGGCCAATGTACTTC. Its protein is CASSIDPDRPMYF.

J is TRBJ2-5 and V is TRBV14; D is possibly TRBD2 (5 bases). Trimming shortened V by 4 bases and J by 0 bases, and 9 bases separated the two germline ends. Germline CDR1 SGHDN, CDR2 FVKESK. CDR3 length equals 14 residues. In nucleotides, the CDR3 is TGTGCCAGCAGCCCAGCGAGGGACCAAGAGACCCAGTACTTC. Translated: CASSPARDQETQYF.

This rearrangement joins TRBV6-1 to TRBJ2-5; TRBD2 matches at 9 bases. With 6 bases clipped from V and 4 bases from J, the junction kept 6 bases outside the gene matches. Per germline, CDR1 MNHNS and CDR2 SASEGT. This CDR3 comprises 14 residues. As DNA, the CDR3 is TGTGCCAGCAGAGCGGGGGGTGCGTCAGAGACCCAGTACTTC. The encoded protein is CASRAGGASETQYF.

This chain joins TRBV27 and TRBJ2-1; D is unclear. V dropped 3 bases and J dropped 7 bases, with 16 bases sitting between them. Germline V CDR1 and CDR2: MNHEY, SMNVEV (reference sequence). There are 15 residues in the CDR3. For the CDR3, the DNA is TGTGCCAGCAGTTTTGTGGGTTTACAGCCGAATGAGCAGTTCTTC. Protein: CASSFVGLQPNEQFF.

This clone appeared a single time. The J gene is TRBJ2-2, the V gene TRBV19; tentative D call: TRBD2 (5 bases). CDR3 size: 16 residues. V was pared by 3 bases and J by 7 bases, with 18 bases between. Germline assignment: CDR1 LNHDA and CDR2 SQIVND (reference sequence). CDR3 in DNA: TGTGCCAGTAGTATCCGGGCCCAGAGGGTGAGCGGGGAGCTGTTTTTT. Translating it yields CASSIRAQRVSGELFF.

The V gene is TRBV10-3, the J gene TRBJ1-6; the D is unclear. V was trimmed by 4 bases and J by 0 bases, leaving 7 bases between them. Germline V gene data show CDR1 as ENHRY and CDR2 as SYGVKD. The CDR3 covers 15 residues. The CDR3 sequence is CAISGTSSYNSPLHF. The CDR3 nucleotides are TGTGCCATCAGTGGCACCAGCTCCTATAATTCACCCCTCCACTTT.

This clone appeared a single time. The J gene is TRBJ2-3, the V gene TRBV4-1, with TRBD2 as a possible D gene (5 bases). The V gene's germline CDR1 is MGHRA and CDR2 YSYEKL. The CDR3 is 14 residues long. The V end lost 2 bases, the J end lost 5 bases, and 11 bases lay between the germline ends. CDR3: CASSQKERVDTQYF. The CDR3 DNA sequence: TGCGCCAGCAGCCAAAAAGAGAGGGTAGATACGCAGTATTTT.